The 13 T cell receptor beta chains presented below share a single source sample, sequenced in a study of OX40 agonist ivuxolimab in advanced cancers. Some clones are missing from TCRdb's copy, which holds only in-frame ones; the method was immunoSEQ multiplex PCR. Found here are approximately 66,000 clones, around 87% of them singletons; the top ten hold 6.5%. The sample here was CD4+ or CD8+ T cells sorted from blood, taken in a trial of the OX40 agonist ivuxolimab. These receptors all come from an adult with an advanced solid tumor such as melanoma, head and neck, liver or kidney cancer.

This clone has just a few counts. The CDR3 region has the DNA TGTGCCATGAATGACGGAAACACCATATATTTT. Translated, it gives CAMNDGNTIYF. The chain is built from TRBV10-3 and TRBJ1-3; D uncertain. The V gene lost 9 bases and the J gene lost 4 bases, with 7 bases spanning the gap. Germline CDR1 and CDR2: ENHRY and SYGVKD. The CDR3 sequence is 11 residues long.

The chain employs TRBV30 and TRBJ1-5, with no clear D. Germline-derived CDR1 and CDR2 are GTSNPN and SVGIG (reference sequence). V dropped 1 base and J dropped 3 bases, with 13 bases sitting between them. This CDR3 region has 15 residues. The CDR3 spells CAWSGEARSNQPQHF. The CDR3 DNA reads TGTGCCTGGAGTGGAGAGGCCCGATCCAATCAGCCCCAGCATTTT.

Notes on this clone: Germline is not matched at one junction end, which may reflect a read error. This chain connects TRBV7-7 to TRBJ2-3, with 14 bases aligning to TRBD2. The germline V gene has CDR1 SSHAT and CDR2 FNYEAQ (reference sequence). The CDR3 has 17 residues. Here the CDR3 reads CASSPGLAGGGTDTQYF. For the CDR3, the DNA is TGTGCTAGCAGCCCCGGACTAGCGGGAGGAGGCACAGATACGCAGTATTTT. The variable domain in full, with the rest retrieved from reference TRBV7-7 and TRBJ2-3, is GAGVSQSPRYKVTKRGQDVTLRCDPISSHATLYWYQQALGQGPEFLTYFNYEAQPDKSGLPSDRFSAERPEGSISTLTIQRTEQRDSAMYRCASSPGLAGGGTDTQYFGPGTRLTVL.

The rearrangement uses TRBV19 and TRBJ2-2; 10 positions agree with TRBD1. CDR3 length equals 15 residues. Germline CDR1 is LNHDA and CDR2 is SQIVND (reference sequence). J was trimmed by 3 bases and V by 6 bases; bases with no gene match: 4. The CDR3 sequence is CASRWGTGDTGELFF. The CDR3 DNA is TGTGCCAGTAGATGGGGGACAGGGGACACCGGGGAGCTGTTTTTT.

This chain uses TRBV7-9 with TRBJ2-7; 7 bases fit TRBD1. J lost 4 bases, V lost 1 base, and 4 bases had no gene match. Germline assignment: CDR1 SEHNR and CDR2 FQNEAQ (reference sequence). The CDR3 extends over 14 amino acids. CDR3 DNA: TGTGCCAGCAGCTTAGGACAGGGCATTTACGAGCAGTACTTC. This sequence encodes CASSLGQGIYEQYF.

This clone was observed once. The chain has TRBV27 and TRBJ2-7; D may be TRBD1 (5 bases). V lost 2 bases and J 0 bases, leaving 11 bases between the germline ends. This CDR3 comprises 15 residues. Germline CDR1 MNHEY, CDR2 SMNVEV (reference sequence). The CDR3 bases are TGTGCCAGCAGTTTAATGGCAGGGTCCTCCTACGAGCAGTACTTC. Amino acids: CASSLMAGSSYEQYF.

The chain has TRBV9 and TRBJ2-7; D may be TRBD2 (6 bases). The CDR3 extends over 14 amino acids. Per the germline V gene, CDR1 is SGDLS and CDR2 is YYNGEE. V lost 3 bases, J lost 1 base, and 11 bases lay in between. In nucleotides, the CDR3 is TGTGCCAGCAGCGCCTTTGGGACTTCCTACGAGCAGTACTTC. Protein: CASSAFGTSYEQYF.

This chain joins TRBV7-6 and TRBJ2-7; D is undetermined. The CDR3 runs 14 residues. Germline V CDR1 and CDR2: SGHVS, FNYEAQ. The ends were cut back, 0 bases at V and 1 base at J, with 7 bases in the middle. The CDR3 sequence: CASSLAAESYEQYF. CDR3 sequence (DNA): TGTGCCAGCAGCTTAGCGGCGGAATCCTACGAGCAGTACTTC. Together with reference TRBV7-6 and TRBJ2-7, the CDR3 gives the full variable domain: GAGVSQSPRYKVTKRGQDVALRCDPISGHVSLYWYRQALGQGPEFLTYFNYEAQQDKSGLPNDRFSAERPEGSISTLTIQRTEQRDSAMYRCASSLAAESYEQYFGPGTRLTVT.

V gene TRBV5-1 combines with J gene TRBJ2-5; perhaps TRBD1 as D (5 bases). Near its end, the DNA agrees better with TRBJ2-7, so the J call may be wrong. Germline CDR1 is SGHRS and CDR2 is YFSETQ. The CDR3 runs to 15 residues. The CDR3 region is CASSLLTGSAGEQYF. As DNA, the CDR3 is TGCGCCAGCAGCTTGCTTACAGGCTCCGCCGGCGAGCAGTACTTC.

This clone was picked up one time. This chain links TRBV10-3 with TRBJ2-5; TRBD1 aligns across 9 bases. The CDR3 length is 12 residues. J lost 5 bases, V lost 6 bases, and 1 base had no gene match. Germline V gene data show CDR1 as ENHRY and CDR2 as SYGVKD. The CDR3: CAISDRGETQYF. DNA of the CDR3: TGTGCCATCAGCGACAGGGGGGAGACCCAGTACTTC.

The table lists this clone with a count of one. The chain combines TRBV14 with TRBJ2-5, with D possibly TRBD1 on 5 matching bases. Trimming stripped 4 bases from V and 0 bases from J, with 9 bases between. CDR3 length: 14 residues. Germline assignment: CDR1 SGHDN and CDR2 FVKESK. CDR3 coding DNA: TGTGCCAGCAGCCTGACAGTGTACCAAGAGACCCAGTACTTC. Translating gives CASSLTVYQETQYF.

The genes are TRBV6-1 and TRBJ1-1; D is ambiguous. The CDR3 sequence is 13 residues long. V gave up 3 bases and J gave up 1 base, with 6 bases separating them. Germline V gene data show CDR1 as MNHNS and CDR2 as SASEGT. This CDR3 reads CASSDWGNTEAFF. The CDR3 coding sequence is TGTGCCAGCAGTGATTGGGGGAACACTGAAGCTTTCTTT.

The chain recombines TRBV19 with TRBJ2-2; TRBD2 is a possible D gene (5 bases). The V gene lost 1 base and the J gene lost 2 bases, with 11 bases spanning the gap. CDR1 and CDR2 (germline): LNHDA, SQIVND (reference sequence). CDR3 length: 16 amino acids. The CDR3 region is CASSIGSGRNTGELFF. The CDR3 region has the DNA TGTGCCAGTAGTATAGGAAGTGGGAGAAACACCGGGGAGCTGTTTTTT.